One sample yielded the 5 T cell receptor beta chains listed below, sequenced in a study of T-cell reconstitution after alpha-beta-depleted transplantation in children. Construction of the TCRbeta library involved unique molecular identifiers. A single record per CDR3 protein comes from TCRdb applying MiXCR to the PCR reads. The sample contains some 440,000 distinct CDR3 sequences, 15% to 20% of which appear only once. Specimen: PBMCs, mostly from graft donor cells, collected 360 days after TCRalphabeta/CD19-depleted stem cell transplant. The receptors were gathered from a boy younger than two who had a stem cell transplant for Wiskott-Aldrich syndrome, so the T cells may come from the graft donor.

The chain joins TRBV11-2 to TRBJ2-4; 7 nucleotides align to TRBD1. Per the germline V gene, CDR1 is SGHAT and CDR2 is FQNNGV. V shed 0 bases, J shed 13 bases, and the junction held 9 bases outside the gene matches. CDR3 length: 14 amino acids. The CDR3, as DNA: TGTGCCAGCAGCTTAGATTTAGCGACAGGGCCCCAGTACTTC. This codes for CASSLDLATGPQYF.

The chain is built from TRBV6-1 and TRBJ2-1; TRBD2 matches 9 bases. The CDR3 runs to 14 residues. Germline trimming cut 7 bases from V and 7 bases from J; bases unmatched to any gene: 8. Germline V gives CDR1 MNHNS, CDR2 SASEGT. The CDR3: CASTLFSGRNEQFF. In DNA, the CDR3 is TGTGCCAGCACCCTCTTTAGCGGGAGAAATGAGCAGTTCTTC.

The chain carries TRBV5-4 and TRBJ2-2; TRBD1 matches at 11 bases. Trimming took 1 base from V and 6 from J; bases not matched to a gene: 2. Looked up from germline, CDR1 is SGHNT and CDR2 is YYREEE (reference sequence). The CDR3 sequence is 15 residues long. CDR3 bases: TGTGCCAGCAGCTTGTGGACAGGGGGCCCCGGGGAGCTGTTTTTT. This gives the protein CASSLWTGGPGELFF.

V usage is TRBV24-1 and J usage is TRBJ1-2; 7 bases match TRBD1. The CDR3 consists of 15 residues. Trimming took 3 bases from V and 2 from J; bases not matched to a gene: 5. Germline CDR1 KGHDR, CDR2 SFDVKD. In nucleotides, the CDR3 is TGTGCCACCAGTGATCCAGGGGGGCCGAACTATGGCTACACCTTC. It codes for CATSDPGGPNYGYTF.

The rearrangement links TRBV12-3 or TRBV12-4 to TRBJ2-3, with TRBD2 as a possible D gene (5 bases). Trimming took off 3 bases at V and 2 bases at J, with 9 bases between the two ends. The CDR3 length is 14 residues. The CDR3 protein is CASSFLALTDTQYF. For the CDR3, the DNA is TGTGCCAGCAGTTTCCTAGCTCTCACAGATACGCAGTATTTT.